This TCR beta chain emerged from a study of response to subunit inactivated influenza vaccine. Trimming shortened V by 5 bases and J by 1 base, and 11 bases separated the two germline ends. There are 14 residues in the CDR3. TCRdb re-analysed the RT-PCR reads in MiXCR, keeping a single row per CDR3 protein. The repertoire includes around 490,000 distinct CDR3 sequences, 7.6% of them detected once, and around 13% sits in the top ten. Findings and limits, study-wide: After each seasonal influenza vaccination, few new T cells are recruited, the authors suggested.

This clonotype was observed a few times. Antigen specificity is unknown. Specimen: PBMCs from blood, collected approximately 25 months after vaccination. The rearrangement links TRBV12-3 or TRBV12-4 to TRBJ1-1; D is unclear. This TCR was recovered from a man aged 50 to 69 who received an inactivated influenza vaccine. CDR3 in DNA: TGTGCCAGCAGTGTTCAGGCTAGGAACACTGAAGCTTTCTTT. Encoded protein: CASSVQARNTEAFF.